The present entry profiles one TCR beta chain with its context. This record belongs to a study of blood T cell repertoires in COVID-19. Study context: Sites in the United States, Italy and Spain provided acute and convalescent COVID-19 samples. Sources were T cells, B-cell-depleted T cells, or PBMCs; the material itself was cDNA or gDNA.

The CDR3 covers 15 residues. Trimming took 5 bases from V and 4 from J; bases not matched to a gene: 8. Germline assignment: CDR1 SGHTA and CDR2 FQGNSA. In the authors' workflow: Reference gene primer amplification in the assay estimated nucleated cell counts. The repertoire was sequenced with immunoSEQ multiplex PCR; TCRdb's copy has only in-frame clones and lacks some. V and J calls and clone size are as listed in that table; D and trimming were resolved from the DNA. Of 95,000 to 110,000 clones in the sample, 90% to 95% were seen once. This chain connects TRBV7-2 to TRBJ2-3, with 8 bases aligning to TRBD1. The clonotype was recovered from a human donor in a cohort sampled during active COVID-19. Sample: peripheral blood. CDR3 protein: CASSPGQGRADTQYF. The CDR3 DNA follows: TGTGCCAGCAGCCCCGGACAGGGTCGGGCAGATACGCAGTATTTT.